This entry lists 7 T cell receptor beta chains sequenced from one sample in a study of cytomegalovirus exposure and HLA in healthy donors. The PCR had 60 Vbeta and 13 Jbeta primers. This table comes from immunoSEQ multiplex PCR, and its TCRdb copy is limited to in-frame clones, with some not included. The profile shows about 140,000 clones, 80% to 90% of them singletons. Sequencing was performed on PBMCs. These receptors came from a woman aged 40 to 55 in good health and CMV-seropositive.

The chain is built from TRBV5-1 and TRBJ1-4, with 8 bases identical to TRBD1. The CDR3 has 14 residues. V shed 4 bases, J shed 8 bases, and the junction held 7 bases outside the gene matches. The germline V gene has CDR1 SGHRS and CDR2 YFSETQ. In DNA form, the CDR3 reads TGCGCCAGCAGCCCCGGACAGGGAGGAGAAAAACTGTTTTTT. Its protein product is CASSPGQGGEKLFF. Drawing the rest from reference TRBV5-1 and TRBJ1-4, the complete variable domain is KAGVTQTPRYLIKTRGQQVTLSCSPISGHRSVSWYQQTPGQGLQFLFEYFSETQRNKGNFPGRFSGRQFSNSRSEMNVSTLELGDSALYLCASSPGQGGEKLFFGSGTQLSVL.

The CDR3 region is CASSVARTGGPEAFF. CDR3 nucleotides: TGTGCCAGCAGCGTAGCTCGAACAGGGGGCCCGGAAGCTTTCTTT. The chain joins TRBV9 to TRBJ1-1; TRBD1 aligns across 9 bases. The CDR3 is made up of 15 amino acids. V was clipped by 0 bases and J by 8 bases; unmatched bases: 8. Germline CDR1 reads SGDLS; CDR2 reads YYNGEE.

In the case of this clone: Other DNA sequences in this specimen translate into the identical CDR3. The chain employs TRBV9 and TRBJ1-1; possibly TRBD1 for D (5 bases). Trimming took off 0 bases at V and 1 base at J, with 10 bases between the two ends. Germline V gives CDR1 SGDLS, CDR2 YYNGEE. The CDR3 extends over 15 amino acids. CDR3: CASSVGLTGNTEAFF. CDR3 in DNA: TGTGCCAGCAGCGTAGGGCTTACAGGGAACACTGAAGCTTTCTTT.

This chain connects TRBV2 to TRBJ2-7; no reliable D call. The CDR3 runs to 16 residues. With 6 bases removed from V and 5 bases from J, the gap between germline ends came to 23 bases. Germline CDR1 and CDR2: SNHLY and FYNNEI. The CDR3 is CASRAPPGRVEDEQYF. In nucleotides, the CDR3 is TGTGCCAGCAGGGCCCCTCCCGGTCGGGTAGAGGACGAGCAGTACTTC.

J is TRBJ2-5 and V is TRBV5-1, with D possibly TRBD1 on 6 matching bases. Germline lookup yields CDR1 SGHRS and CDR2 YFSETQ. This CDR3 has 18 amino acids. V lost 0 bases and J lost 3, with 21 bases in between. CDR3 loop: CASSLGWGRRSWEETQYF. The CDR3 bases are TGCGCCAGCAGCTTGGGTTGGGGGCGACGGAGTTGGGAAGAGACCCAGTACTTC.

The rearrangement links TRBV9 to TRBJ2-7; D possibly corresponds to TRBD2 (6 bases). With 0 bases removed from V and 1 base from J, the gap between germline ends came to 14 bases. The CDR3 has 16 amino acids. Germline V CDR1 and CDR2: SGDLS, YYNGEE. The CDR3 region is CASSVGTSGGSYEQYF. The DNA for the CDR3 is TGTGCCAGCAGCGTAGGAACGAGTGGGGGGTCCTACGAGCAGTACTTC.

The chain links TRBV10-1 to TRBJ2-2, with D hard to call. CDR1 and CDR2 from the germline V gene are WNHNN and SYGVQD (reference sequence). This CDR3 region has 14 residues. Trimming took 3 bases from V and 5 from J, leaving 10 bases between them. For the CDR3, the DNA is TGCGCCAGCAGTGATAGCCAGAGAACCGGGGAGCTGTTTTTT. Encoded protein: CASSDSQRTGELFF.